This section outlines one TCR beta chain sequence together with its context. Its cognate antigen is unknown. The data were produced by immunoSEQ multiplex PCR, yet TCRdb's version contains in-frame clones alone and is incomplete. Among 75,000 to 80,000 clones listed, 75% to 90% were seen once. Trimming stripped 3 bases from V and 8 bases from J, with 20 bases between. CDR3 length equals 16 residues. The germline V gene has CDR1 SGHDT and CDR2 YYEEEE. The data are from a study of OX40 agonist ivuxolimab in advanced cancers. Across the study: Patients got intravenous ivuxolimab at 0.01 to 10 mg/kg every 2 weeks. The dose-escalation group included hepatocellular carcinoma, melanoma, renal cell carcinoma and head and neck cancer. Findings of the study overall: Certain nonresponders additionally had low normalized T-cell clonal expansion. Expanded peripheral T cell antigen specificity was not determined.

The sequences come from CD4+ or CD8+ T cells sorted from blood, collected in a trial of the OX40 agonist ivuxolimab. This chain uses TRBV5-6 with TRBJ1-4; D is possibly TRBD1 (6 bases). This clonotype was sampled from an adult with an advanced solid tumor such as melanoma, head and neck, liver or kidney cancer. The DNA for the CDR3 is TGTGCCAGCAGCTGGGGACCCGGGACAAGCGAAGAAAAACTGTTTTTT. This codes for CASSWGPGTSEEKLFF. Drawing the rest from reference TRBV5-6 and TRBJ1-4, the complete variable domain is DAGVTQSPTHLIKTRGQQVTLRCSPKSGHDTVSWYQQALGQGPQFIFQYYEEEERQRGNFPDRFSGHQFPNYSSELNVNALLLGDSALYLCASSWGPGTSEEKLFFGSGTQLSVL.